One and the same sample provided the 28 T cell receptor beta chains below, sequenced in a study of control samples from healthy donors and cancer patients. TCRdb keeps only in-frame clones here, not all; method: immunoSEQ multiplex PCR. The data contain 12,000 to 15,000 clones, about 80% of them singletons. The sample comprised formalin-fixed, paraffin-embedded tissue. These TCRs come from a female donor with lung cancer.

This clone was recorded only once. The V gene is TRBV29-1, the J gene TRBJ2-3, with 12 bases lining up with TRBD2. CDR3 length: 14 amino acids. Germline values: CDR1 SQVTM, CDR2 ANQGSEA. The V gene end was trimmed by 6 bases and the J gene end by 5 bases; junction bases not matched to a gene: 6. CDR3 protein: CSVALAGGRDTQYF. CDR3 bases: TGCAGCGTGGCTCTAGCGGGGGGGAGAGATACGCAGTATTTT.

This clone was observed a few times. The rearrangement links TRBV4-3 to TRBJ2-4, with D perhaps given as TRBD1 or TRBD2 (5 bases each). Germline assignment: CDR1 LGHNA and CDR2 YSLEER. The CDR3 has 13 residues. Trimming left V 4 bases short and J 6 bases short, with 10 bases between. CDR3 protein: CASSRVGGNIQYF. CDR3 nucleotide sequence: TGCGCCAGCAGCCGTGTTGGGGGAAACATTCAGTACTTC.

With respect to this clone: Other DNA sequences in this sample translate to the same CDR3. The CDR3 sequence is CASSQDRDQPQHF. The CDR3 region has the DNA TGCGCCAGCAGCCAAGACCGTGATCAGCCCCAGCATTTT. The chain uses TRBV4-3 and TRBJ1-5; D remains unclear. V dropped 0 bases and J dropped 5 bases, with 5 bases sitting between them. CDR3 length: 13 residues. Germline CDR1 reads LGHNA; CDR2 reads YSLEER.

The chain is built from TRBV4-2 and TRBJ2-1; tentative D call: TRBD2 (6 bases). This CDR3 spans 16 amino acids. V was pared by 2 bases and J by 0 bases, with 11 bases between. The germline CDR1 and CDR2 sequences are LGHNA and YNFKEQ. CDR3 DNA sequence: TGTGCCAGCAGCCAAATAGCGGCGAGCTCCTACAATGAGCAGTTCTTC. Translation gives CASSQIAASSYNEQFF.

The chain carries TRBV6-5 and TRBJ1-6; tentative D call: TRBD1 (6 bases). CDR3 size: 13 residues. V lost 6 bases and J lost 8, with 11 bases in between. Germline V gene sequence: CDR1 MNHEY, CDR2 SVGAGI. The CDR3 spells CASSTGFDSPLHF. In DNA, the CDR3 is TGTGCCAGCAGCACAGGGTTCGATTCACCCCTCCACTTT.

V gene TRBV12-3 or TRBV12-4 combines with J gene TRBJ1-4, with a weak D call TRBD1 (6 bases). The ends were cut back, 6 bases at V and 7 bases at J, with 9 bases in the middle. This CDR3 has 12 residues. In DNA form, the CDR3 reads TGTGCCAGCAGGGGGGCAGGTGAAAAACTGTTTTTT. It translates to CASRGAGEKLFF.

Here the CDR3 reads CASSKNGGRETQYF. The CDR3 nucleotides are TGTGCCAGCAGCAAAAATGGGGGTCGGGAGACCCAGTACTTC. The chain recombines TRBV21-1 with TRBJ2-5. TRBV21-1 is a recognized pseudogene. This CDR3 comprises 14 residues.

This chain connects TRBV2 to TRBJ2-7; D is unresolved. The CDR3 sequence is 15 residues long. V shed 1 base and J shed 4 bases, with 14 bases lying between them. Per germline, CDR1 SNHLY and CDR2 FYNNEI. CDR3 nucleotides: TGTGCCAGCAGTGAAGGCCTAGGTGCCCAGTACGAGCAGTACTTC. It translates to CASSEGLGAQYEQYF. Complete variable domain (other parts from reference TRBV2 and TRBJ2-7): EPEVTQTPSHQVTQMGQEVILRCVPISNHLYFYWYRQILGQKVEFLVSFYNNEISEKSEIFDDQFSVERPDGSNFTLKIRSTKLEDSAMYFCASSEGLGAQYEQYFGPGTRLTVT.

For the CDR3, the DNA is TGTGCCAGCAGCGCCAGTGGACAGGGGTGGACCTACGAGCAGTACTTC. This codes for CASSASGQGWTYEQYF. The rearrangement joins TRBV7-8 to TRBJ2-7; TRBD1 matches 9 bases. Germline V lookup: CDR1 SGHVS, CDR2 FQNEAQ. This CDR3 spans 16 amino acids. The ends lost 5 bases at V and 2 bases at J; junction bases unmatched: 10.

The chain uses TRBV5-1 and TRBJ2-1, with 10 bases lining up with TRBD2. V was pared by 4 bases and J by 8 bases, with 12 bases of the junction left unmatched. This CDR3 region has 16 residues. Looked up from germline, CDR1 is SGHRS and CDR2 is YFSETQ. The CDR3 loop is CASSALSGGFWDEQFF. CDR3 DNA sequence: TGCGCCAGCAGCGCCCTTAGCGGGGGGTTTTGGGATGAGCAGTTCTTC.

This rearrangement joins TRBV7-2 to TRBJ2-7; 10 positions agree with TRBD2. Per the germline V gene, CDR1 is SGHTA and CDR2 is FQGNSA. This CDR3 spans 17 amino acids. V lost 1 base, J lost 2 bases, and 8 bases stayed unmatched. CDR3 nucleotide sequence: TGTGCCAGCAGCTTAGTTTTGGTAGCGGGGGGAACCTACGAGCAGTACTTC. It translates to CASSLVLVAGGTYEQYF.

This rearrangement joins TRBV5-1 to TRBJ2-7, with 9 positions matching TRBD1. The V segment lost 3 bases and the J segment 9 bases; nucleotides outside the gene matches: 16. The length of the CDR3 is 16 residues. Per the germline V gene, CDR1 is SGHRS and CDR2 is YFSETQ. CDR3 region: CASSSAPGTGTLGQYF. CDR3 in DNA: TGCGCCAGCAGCTCGGCCCCCGGGACAGGGACTCTCGGGCAGTACTTC.

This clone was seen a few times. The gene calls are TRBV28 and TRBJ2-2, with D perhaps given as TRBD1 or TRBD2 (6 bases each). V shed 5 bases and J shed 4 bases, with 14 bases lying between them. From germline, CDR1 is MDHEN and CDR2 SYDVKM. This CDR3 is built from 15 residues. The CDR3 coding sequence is TGTGCCAGCAGTAGTCCCGGGGGCGGCACCGGGGAGCTGTTTTTT. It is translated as CASSSPGGGTGELFF.

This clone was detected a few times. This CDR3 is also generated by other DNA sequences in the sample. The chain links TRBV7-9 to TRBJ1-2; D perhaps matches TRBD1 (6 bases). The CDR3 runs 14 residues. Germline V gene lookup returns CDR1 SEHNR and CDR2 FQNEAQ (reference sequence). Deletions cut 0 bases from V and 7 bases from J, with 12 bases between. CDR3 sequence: CASSLAGGLGGYTF. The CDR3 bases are TGTGCCAGCAGCTTAGCAGGGGGATTGGGTGGCTACACCTTC. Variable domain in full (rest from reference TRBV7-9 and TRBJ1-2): DTGVSQNPRHKITKRGQNVTFRCDPISEHNRLYWYRQTLGQGPEFLTYFQNEAQLEKSRLLSDRFSAERPKGSFSTLEIQRTEQGDSAMYLCASSLAGGLGGYTFGSGTRLTVV.

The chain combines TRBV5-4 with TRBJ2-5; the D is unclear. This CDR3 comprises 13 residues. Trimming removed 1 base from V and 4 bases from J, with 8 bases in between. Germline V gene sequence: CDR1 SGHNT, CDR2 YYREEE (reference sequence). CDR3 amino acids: CASSLRDGETQYF. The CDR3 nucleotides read TGTGCCAGCAGCTTGCGAGACGGAGAGACCCAGTACTTC.

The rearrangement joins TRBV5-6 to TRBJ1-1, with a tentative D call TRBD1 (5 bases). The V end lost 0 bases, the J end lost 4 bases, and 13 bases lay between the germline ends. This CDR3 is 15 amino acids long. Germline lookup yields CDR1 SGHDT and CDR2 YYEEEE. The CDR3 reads CASSLVRGMGTEAFF. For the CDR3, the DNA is TGTGCCAGCAGCTTGGTGAGGGGCATGGGCACTGAAGCTTTCTTT.

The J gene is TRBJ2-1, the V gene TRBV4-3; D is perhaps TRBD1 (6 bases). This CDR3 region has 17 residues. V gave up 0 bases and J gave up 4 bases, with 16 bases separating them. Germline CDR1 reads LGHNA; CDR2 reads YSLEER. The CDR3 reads CASSQDLGQGIYNEQFF. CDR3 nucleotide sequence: TGCGCCAGCAGCCAAGATCTCGGGCAGGGGATATACAATGAGCAGTTCTTC.

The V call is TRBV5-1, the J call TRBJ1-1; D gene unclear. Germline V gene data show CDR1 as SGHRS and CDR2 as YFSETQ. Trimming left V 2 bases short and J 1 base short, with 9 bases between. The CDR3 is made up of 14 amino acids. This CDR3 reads CASSFAGENTEAFF. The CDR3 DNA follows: TGCGCCAGCAGCTTCGCAGGTGAGAACACTGAAGCTTTCTTT.

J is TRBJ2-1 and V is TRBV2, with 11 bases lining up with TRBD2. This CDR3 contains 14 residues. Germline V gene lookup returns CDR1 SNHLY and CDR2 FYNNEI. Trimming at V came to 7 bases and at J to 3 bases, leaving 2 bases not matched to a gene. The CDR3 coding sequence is TGTGCCAGCAACGGACTAGCGGGCTACAATGAGCAGTTCTTC. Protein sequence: CASNGLAGYNEQFF. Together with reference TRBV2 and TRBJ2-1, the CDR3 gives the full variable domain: EPEVTQTPSHQVTQMGQEVILRCVPISNHLYFYWYRQILGQKVEFLVSFYNNEISEKSEIFDDQFSVERPDGSNFTLKIRSTKLEDSAMYFCASNGLAGYNEQFFGPGTRLTVL.

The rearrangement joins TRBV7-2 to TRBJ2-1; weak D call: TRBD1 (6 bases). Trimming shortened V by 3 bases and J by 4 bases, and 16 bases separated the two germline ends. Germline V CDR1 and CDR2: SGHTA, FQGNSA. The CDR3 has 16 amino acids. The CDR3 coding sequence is TGTGCCAGCAGCTTGGGGGCACGCCCAAGTTACAATGAGCAGTTCTTC. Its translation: CASSLGARPSYNEQFF.

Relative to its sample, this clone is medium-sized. CDR3 sequence (DNA): TGCAGCGTTGGTGCGGGGAATGAGCAGTTCTTC. It translates to CSVGAGNEQFF. The chain has TRBV29-1 and TRBJ2-1, with a tentative D call TRBD2 (6 bases). CDR1 and CDR2 from the germline V gene are SQVTM and ANQGSEA. Trimming took off 4 bases at V and 7 bases at J, with 8 bases between the two ends. The CDR3 extends over 11 amino acids.

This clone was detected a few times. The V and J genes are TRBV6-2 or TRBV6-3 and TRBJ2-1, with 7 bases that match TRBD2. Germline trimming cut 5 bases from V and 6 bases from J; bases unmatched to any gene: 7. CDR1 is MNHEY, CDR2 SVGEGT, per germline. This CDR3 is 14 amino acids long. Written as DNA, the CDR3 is TGTGCCAGCAGTGCCAGCGGGAATCTCAATGAGCAGTTCTTC. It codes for CASSASGNLNEQFF.

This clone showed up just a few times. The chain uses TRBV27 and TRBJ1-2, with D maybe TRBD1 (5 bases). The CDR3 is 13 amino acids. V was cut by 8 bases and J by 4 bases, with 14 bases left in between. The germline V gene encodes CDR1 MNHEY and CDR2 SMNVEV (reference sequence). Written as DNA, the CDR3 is TGTGCCAGCTCCTACGGGGCTCGCTATGGCTACACCTTC. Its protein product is CASSYGARYGYTF.

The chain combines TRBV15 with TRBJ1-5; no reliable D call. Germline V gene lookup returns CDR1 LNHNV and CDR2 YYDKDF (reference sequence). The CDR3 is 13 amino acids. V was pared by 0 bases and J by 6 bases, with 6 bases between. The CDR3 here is CATSRDPTQPQHF. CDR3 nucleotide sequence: TGTGCCACCAGCAGAGATCCTACTCAGCCCCAGCATTTT.

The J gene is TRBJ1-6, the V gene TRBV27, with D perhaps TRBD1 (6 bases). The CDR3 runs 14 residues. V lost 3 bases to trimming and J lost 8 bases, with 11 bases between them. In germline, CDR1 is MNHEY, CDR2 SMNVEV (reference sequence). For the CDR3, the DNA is TGTGCCAGCAGTTTGGGGGGGACATATTCACCCCTCCACTTT. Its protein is CASSLGGTYSPLHF.

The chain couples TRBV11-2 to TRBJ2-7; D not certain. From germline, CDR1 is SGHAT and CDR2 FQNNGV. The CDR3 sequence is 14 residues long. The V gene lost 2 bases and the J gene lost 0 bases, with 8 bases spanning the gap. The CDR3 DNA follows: TGTGCCAGCAGCTTAAGAGGCGTCTCCTACGAGCAGTACTTC. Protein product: CASSLRGVSYEQYF.

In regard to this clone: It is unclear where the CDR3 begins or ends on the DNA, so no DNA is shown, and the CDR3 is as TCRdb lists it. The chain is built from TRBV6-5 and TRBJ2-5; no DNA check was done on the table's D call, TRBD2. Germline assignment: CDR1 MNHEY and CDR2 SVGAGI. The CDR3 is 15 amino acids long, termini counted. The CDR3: CASRRGFGSGETQYF.

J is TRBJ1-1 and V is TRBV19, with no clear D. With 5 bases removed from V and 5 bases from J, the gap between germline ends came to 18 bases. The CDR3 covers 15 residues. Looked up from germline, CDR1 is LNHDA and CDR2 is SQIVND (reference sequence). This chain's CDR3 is CASSLGRGGGTEAFF. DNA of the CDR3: TGTGCCAGTAGTTTGGGCCGGGGAGGAGGAACTGAAGCTTTCTTT. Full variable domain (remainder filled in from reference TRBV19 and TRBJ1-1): DGGITQSPKYLFRKEGQNVTLSCEQNLNHDAMYWYRQDPGQGLRLIYYSQIVNDFQKGDIAEGYSVSREKKESFPLTVTSAQKNPTAFYLCASSLGRGGGTEAFFGQGTRLTVV.